This record looks at one TCR beta chain sequence and its context. Sequencing used immunoSEQ multiplex PCR; TCRdb keeps in-frame clones, though not all of them. The table has more than 80,000 clones, 85% to 95% seen once. The sample originates from a study of technical replicates of blood from a handful of donors. Sequenced input: T cells isolated from PBMCs. This sequence was found in a human donor in good health.

This chain's CDR3 is CAISGQAMNTGELFF. DNA of the CDR3: TGTGCCATCAGTGGACAGGCGATGAACACCGGGGAGCTGTTTTTT. This chain joins TRBV10-3 and TRBJ2-2; maybe TRBD1 (6 bases). V was pared by 4 bases and J by 1 base, with 10 bases between. This CDR3 is 15 amino acids long. In germline, CDR1 is ENHRY, CDR2 SYGVKD.